Given below is one T cell receptor beta chain in context. Semi-nested PCR with Nested Universal Primer A followed constant-region reverse priming of full-length variable regions. TCRdb reprocessed the 5' RACE reads via MiXCR and lists one record per CDR3 protein. The table includes about 41,000 distinct CDR3 sequences, just under 30% detected once. J gave up 3 bases and V 2 bases, and 5 bases lay outside the gene matches. Germline CDR1 reads MGHRA; CDR2 reads YSYEKL. The CDR3 is 16 amino acids. CD4+CD45RO+CD25- cells were isolated as memory CD4+ T cells. This rearrangement joins TRBV4-1 to TRBJ2-7, with TRBD1 matching over 12 bases. The source material was memory CD4+ T cells sorted from a lymph node. Subset noted: memory CD4+ T cells, CD4+CD45RO+CD25-. The sequence was collected from a female donor with breast cancer. CDR3 sequence: CASSQPRDRGHYEQYF. CDR3 nucleotide sequence: TGCGCCAGCAGCCAACCCCGGGACAGGGGGCACTACGAGCAGTACTTC.